The sequence of this TCR beta chain was determined in a study of cytomegalovirus exposure and HLA in healthy donors. Study overall: Clustering assigned over 70% of the roughly 420 genotyped donors to the Caucasian-associated ancestry cluster.

Study outcomes and limitations: The majority of TCR sequences were rare, yet some public TCRs appeared in many donors. The productive fraction for most TCR beta V segments was about 87% or about 30% in an earlier analysis. The study assumed roughly uniform donor sequencing depth for presence/absence analyses.

The CDR3 loop spans 14 amino acids. The J segment lost 3 bases and the V segment lost 5 bases, leaving 2 bases of the junction unmatched. Germline V CDR1 and CDR2: MNHEY, SVGAGI. Primers for the PCR totalled 60 Vbeta and 13 Jbeta. TCRdb keeps only in-frame clones here, not all; method: immunoSEQ multiplex PCR. The table shows about 62,000 clones, with more than 70% occurring only once. The table lists this clone with a count of one. Its antigen is as yet unknown. This receptor was obtained from a young man in good health and CMV-seronegative. The chain is built from TRBV6-5 and TRBJ1-5; 9 nucleotides agree with TRBD1. Sequencing used PBMCs. The CDR3 nucleotides read TGTGCCAGCAGTACAGGGGGCCTCAATCAGCCCCAGCATTTT. As protein: CASSTGGLNQPQHF.